These 21 T cell receptor beta chains were sequenced from one sample in a study of blood T cell repertoires in COVID-19. Profiling relied on immunoSEQ multiplex PCR, and the TCRdb table lists in-frame clones only, not all of them. The data hold roughly 160,000 clones, with 80% to 85% observed a single time. Sequenced sample: peripheral blood. The receptors were sampled from a woman in her sixties with acute or convalescent COVID-19.

J is TRBJ1-5 and V is TRBV20-1; D unclear. Trimming shortened V by 3 bases and J by 1 base, and 10 bases separated the two germline ends. The CDR3 contains 14 residues. Germline V CDR1 and CDR2: DFQATT, SNEGSKA (reference sequence). The CDR3: CSASRQRSNQPQHF. For the CDR3, the DNA is TGCAGTGCTAGTCGCCAGCGAAGCAATCAGCCCCAGCATTTT.

The chain links TRBV15 to TRBJ1-3, with D perhaps TRBD1 (5 bases). The CDR3 length is 16 residues. The germline gives CDR1 LNHNV, CDR2 YYDKDF (reference sequence). The V and J ends lost 0 bases and 4 bases respectively, with 13 bases between them. DNA for the CDR3: TGTGCCACCAGCAGAGATCTCCGGACAAAAGGAAACACCATATATTTT. This gives the protein CATSRDLRTKGNTIYF.

The chain uses TRBV27 and TRBJ2-7; maybe TRBD1 (6 bases). The CDR3 is 14 residues long. The V gene lost 6 bases and the J gene lost 4 bases, with 16 bases spanning the gap. Germline values: CDR1 MNHEY, CDR2 SMNVEV (reference sequence). CDR3 nucleotide sequence: TGTGCCAGCAGGGGATGGGACACCCTATACGAGCAGTACTTC. Translation: CASRGWDTLYEQYF.

The V gene is TRBV6-4, the J gene TRBJ2-2; 7 nucleotides match TRBD1. CDR3 length: 14 residues. V was pared by 6 bases and J by 5 bases, with 6 bases of the junction left unmatched. Germline V lookup: CDR1 MRHNA, CDR2 SNTAGT. CDR3 coding DNA: TGTGCCAGCAGAGACGACAGGGCTACCGGGGAGCTGTTTTTT. It specifies CASRDDRATGELFF.

The chain joins TRBV11-3 to TRBJ2-7; maybe TRBD2 (5 bases). This CDR3 has 12 amino acids. The V end lost 4 bases, the J end lost 9 bases, and 13 bases lay between the germline ends. Per germline, CDR1 SGHNT and CDR2 YENEEA. The CDR3 sequence: CASSSRSGGQYF. CDR3 in DNA: TGTGCCAGCAGCTCCCGATCCGGAGGGCAGTACTTC.

The chain uses TRBV2 and TRBJ1-4; 8 bases line up with TRBD1. The CDR3 loop spans 15 amino acids. Germline loops: CDR1 SNHLY, CDR2 FYNNEI. With 6 bases clipped from V and 3 bases from J, the junction kept 6 bases outside the gene matches. For the CDR3, the DNA is TGTGCCAGCAGAATCACACAGGGGGCTAATGAAAAACTGTTTTTT. As protein: CASRITQGANEKLFF.

This sequence joins TRBV6-2 or TRBV6-3 and TRBJ1-5; D remains unclear. The V gene lost 2 bases and the J gene lost 8 bases, with 10 bases spanning the gap. Germline V gene lookup returns CDR1 MNHEY and CDR2 SVGEGT. This CDR3 comprises 13 residues. CDR3 nucleotides: TGTGCCAGCAGTTACCGGGTGACGGAGCCCCAGCATTTT. Residues: CASSYRVTEPQHF.

The chain combines TRBV19 with TRBJ2-5; 8 bases are shared with TRBD2. CDR1 and CDR2 from the germline V gene are LNHDA and SQIVND (reference sequence). With 8 bases clipped from V and 4 bases from J, the junction kept 3 bases outside the gene matches. This CDR3 contains 12 residues. CDR3 in amino acids: CASWSGGETQYF. The CDR3 DNA is TGTGCCAGTTGGAGCGGGGGAGAGACCCAGTACTTC. The full variable domain, completed using reference TRBV19 and TRBJ2-5, is DGGITQSPKYLFRKEGQNVTLSCEQNLNHDAMYWYRQDPGQGLRLIYYSQIVNDFQKGDIAEGYSVSREKKESFPLTVTSAQKNPTAFYLCASWSGGETQYFGPGTRLLVL.

The rearrangement joins TRBV27 to TRBJ2-7, with TRBD1 matching 9 bases. Germline V gives CDR1 MNHEY, CDR2 SMNVEV (reference sequence). This CDR3 contains 14 residues. J gave up 8 bases and V 2 bases, and 7 bases lay outside the gene matches. Written as DNA, the CDR3 is TGTGCCAGCAGTTTAGGCACAGGGGGCCTCCAGCAGTACTTC. Encoded protein: CASSLGTGGLQQYF.

The DNA for the CDR3 is TGTGCCAGCAGCGGACGGACAGGGGGCGCAGATACGCAGTATTTT. It yields the protein CASSGRTGGADTQYF. The chain links TRBV7-2 to TRBJ2-3, with 11 bases lining up with TRBD1. Germline V gene data show CDR1 as SGHTA and CDR2 as FQGNSA. There are 15 residues in the CDR3. V trimming: 5 bases; J trimming: 4 bases; junction bases outside the gene matches: 5.

The V call is TRBV10-3, the J call TRBJ2-7; 9 bases are shared with TRBD1. The CDR3 consists of 14 residues. The germline V gene encodes CDR1 ENHRY and CDR2 SYGVKD. After removal of 3 bases from V and 3 bases from J, the junction contained 3 bases not matched to a gene. The CDR3 reads CAISEGTGHYEQYF. The DNA of the CDR3 is TGTGCCATCAGTGAAGGGACAGGGCACTACGAGCAGTACTTC.

V and J are TRBV4-2 and TRBJ2-3; perhaps TRBD2 as D (6 bases). Germline lookup yields CDR1 LGHNA and CDR2 YNFKEQ. V was trimmed by 4 bases and J by 0 bases, leaving 14 bases between them. This CDR3 comprises 16 residues. This CDR3 reads CASSRRRGTSTDTQYF. For the CDR3, the DNA is TGTGCCAGCAGCCGAAGGCGGGGAACTAGCACAGATACGCAGTATTTT.

The J gene is TRBJ1-3, the V gene TRBV3-1 (or the pseudogene TRBV3-2), with 9 bases fitting TRBD1. The J segment lost 4 bases and the V segment lost 6 bases, leaving 7 bases of the junction unmatched. Germline CDR1 LGHDT, CDR2 YNNKEL (reference sequence). This CDR3 comprises 15 residues. CDR3 sequence (DNA): TGTGCCAGCAGGTACAGCGGGACAGGGGGAAACACCATATATTTT. Translation: CASRYSGTGGNTIYF.

A few counts support this clone. This sequence joins TRBV4-2 and TRBJ2-7; D gene unclear. CDR1 and CDR2 (germline): LGHNA, YNFKEQ. V was shortened by 0 bases and J by 4 bases, with 13 bases between the two germline ends. The length of the CDR3 is 15 residues. Here the CDR3 reads CASSQELTITYEQYF. In DNA, the CDR3 is TGTGCCAGCAGCCAAGAGCTCACTATCACTTACGAGCAGTACTTC.

The V and J genes are TRBV19 and TRBJ2-3, with 8 bases lining up with TRBD1. This CDR3 is 15 amino acids long. Germline V gene lookup returns CDR1 LNHDA and CDR2 SQIVND (reference sequence). V trimming: 3 bases; J trimming: 5 bases; junction bases outside the gene matches: 7. CDR3 region: CASSMGGRGQDTQYF. The CDR3 region has the DNA TGTGCCAGTAGTATGGGGGGCAGGGGGCAAGATACGCAGTATTTT.

This CDR3 reads CASSINRGAHLNEKLFF. Here the CDR3 DNA reads TGTGCCAGCAGTATAAACAGGGGGGCGCATCTTAATGAAAAACTGTTTTTT. The V and J genes are TRBV5-6 and TRBJ1-4, with 8 bases identical to TRBD1. With V trimmed by 5 bases and J by 4 bases, 13 bases remained unmatched. The germline V gene has CDR1 SGHDT and CDR2 YYEEEE. The CDR3 contains 17 residues.

J is TRBJ2-1 and V is TRBV7-2; 11 bases map to TRBD2. There are 16 residues in the CDR3. V trimming: 0 bases; J trimming: 9 bases; junction bases outside the gene matches: 7. In germline, CDR1 is SGHTA, CDR2 FQGNSA. The CDR3 DNA sequence: TGTGCCAGCAGCTTAGCGATAGCGGGGGGGCGATCTGAGCAGTTCTTC. It encodes CASSLAIAGGRSEQFF.

The gene calls are TRBV6-2 or TRBV6-3 and TRBJ1-2; TRBD1 matches 10 bases. CDR1 MNHEY and CDR2 SVGEGT come from the germline V gene. The CDR3 spans 14 residues. The V segment lost 5 bases and the J segment 5 bases; nucleotides outside the gene matches: 5. CDR3 loop: CASSPGQGFYGYTF. DNA for the CDR3: TGTGCCAGCAGTCCGGGACAGGGGTTTTATGGCTACACCTTC.

V and J are TRBV3-1 (or the pseudogene TRBV3-2) and TRBJ2-2; D is possibly TRBD2 (5 bases). This CDR3 has 14 amino acids. Trimming removed 0 bases at V and 6 bases at J, with 8 bases between. Per the germline V gene, CDR1 is LGHDT and CDR2 is YNNKEL (reference sequence). In DNA, the CDR3 is TGTGCCAGCAGCCAAGATCCCGGGGCCGGGGAGCTGTTTTTT. This translates into CASSQDPGAGELFF.

The V call is TRBV28, the J call TRBJ1-1; D possibly corresponds to TRBD1 (6 bases). The CDR3 totals 14 residues. Deletions cut 6 bases from V and 4 bases from J, with 15 bases between. The germline V gene encodes CDR1 MDHEN and CDR2 SYDVKM. In nucleotides, the CDR3 is TGTGCCAGCAGCCATTCCACAGGGTTCACTGAAGCTTTCTTT. This sequence encodes CASSHSTGFTEAFF.

V gene TRBV9 combines with J gene TRBJ2-2; TRBD2 is a possible D gene (7 bases). Germline CDR1 SGDLS, CDR2 YYNGEE. The V gene lost 4 bases and the J gene lost 4 bases, with 17 bases spanning the gap. The CDR3 contains 16 residues. The CDR3 loop is CASSPRGAASTGELFF. The CDR3 DNA follows: TGTGCCAGCAGCCCTCGGGGGGCCGCGAGCACCGGGGAGCTGTTTTTT.